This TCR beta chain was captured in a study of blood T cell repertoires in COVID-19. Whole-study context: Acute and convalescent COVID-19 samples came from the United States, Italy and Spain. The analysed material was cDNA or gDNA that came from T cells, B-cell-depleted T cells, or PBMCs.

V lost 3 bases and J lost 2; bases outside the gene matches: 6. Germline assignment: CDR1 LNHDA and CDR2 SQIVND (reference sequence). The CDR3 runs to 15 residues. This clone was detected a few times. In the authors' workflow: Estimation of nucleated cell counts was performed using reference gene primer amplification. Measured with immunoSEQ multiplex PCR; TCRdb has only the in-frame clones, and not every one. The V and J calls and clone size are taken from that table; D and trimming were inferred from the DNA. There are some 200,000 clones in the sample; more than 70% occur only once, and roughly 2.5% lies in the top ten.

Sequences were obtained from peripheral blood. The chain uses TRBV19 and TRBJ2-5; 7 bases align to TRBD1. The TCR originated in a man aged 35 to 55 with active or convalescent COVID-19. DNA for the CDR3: TGTGCCAGTAGTATTATGACAGGGACACAAGAGACCCAGTACTTC. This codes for CASSIMTGTQETQYF.